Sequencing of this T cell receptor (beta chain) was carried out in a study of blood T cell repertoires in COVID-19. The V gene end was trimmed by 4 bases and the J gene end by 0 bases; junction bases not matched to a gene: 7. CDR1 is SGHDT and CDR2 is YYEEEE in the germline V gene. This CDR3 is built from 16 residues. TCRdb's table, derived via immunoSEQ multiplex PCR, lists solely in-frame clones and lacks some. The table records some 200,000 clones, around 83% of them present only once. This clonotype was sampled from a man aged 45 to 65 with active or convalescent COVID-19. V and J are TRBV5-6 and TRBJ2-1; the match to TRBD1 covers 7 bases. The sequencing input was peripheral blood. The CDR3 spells CASSLRQGISYNEQFF. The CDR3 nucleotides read TGTGCCAGCAGCCTACGACAGGGTATCTCCTACAATGAGCAGTTCTTC.